Given below is one T cell receptor (beta chain) in context. As yet, its antigen is unknown. This specimen comes from a study of OX40 agonist ivuxolimab in advanced cancers. For the study at large: The dose-escalation cohort was approximately 84% male, with a mean age of about 56 years, ranging roughly 23 to 79. Study-wide findings and caveats: Researchers report that CD8+ T cells had, on average, more expanded clones than CD4+.

Method: immunoSEQ multiplex PCR; TCRdb's copy keeps in-frame clones and lacks some. The table shows 40,000 or so clones, with 86% occurring only once. The CDR3 spans 19 residues. CDR1 and CDR2 from the germline V gene are SGDLS and YYNGEE. The V and J ends lost 4 bases and 4 bases respectively, with 29 bases between them. This clonotype was obtained from an adult with an advanced solid tumor such as melanoma, head and neck, liver or kidney cancer. This material consisted of CD4+ or CD8+ T cells sorted from blood, taken in a trial of the OX40 agonist ivuxolimab. The chain couples TRBV9 to TRBJ2-5; D is perhaps TRBD1 or TRBD2 (5 bases each). CDR3 residues: CASSPRPGTRLTGPETQYF. CDR3 nucleotides: TGTGCCAGCAGCCCACGCCCCGGGACCCGCCTCACCGGTCCAGAGACCCAGTACTTC.